This T cell receptor (beta chain) is drawn from a study of cytomegalovirus exposure and HLA in healthy donors (dated by TCRdb to 2015 to 2018). Background on the whole study: An earlier analysis of some 500 of the donors reported about 250 Gb of sequence data and 117 million unique TCR beta sequences from about 200 million T cells. An early release that covered 500 to 800 HLA-typed donors contained about 300 gigabases of sequencing data and around 80 million unique TCR sequences. Among the roughly 380 genotyped donors, around 79% belonged to the genetic ancestry cluster associated with self-reported Caucasian donors. The aim of the study was to test whether cataloging public T cell receptors could identify signatures of past pathogen exposure. Using immunosequencing, the study profiled T cell repertoires from about 620 subjects and related those repertoires to cytomegalovirus serostatus. Besides the first cohort of under 700 subjects, a separate validation cohort made up of roughly 120 different subjects was used. High-throughput TCR immunosequencing, statistical association of individual TCRs with disease status, and machine learning were combined to predict cytomegalovirus infection status. To study patterns of TCR occurrence, a later analysis re-analyzed previously published TCR beta repertoires from several hundred donors and added high-resolution HLA genotyping. Rather than drawing on any new phenotypic data, the later analysis identified candidate immune exposures from TCR beta sequences and the way those sequences occurred across donors. In an earlier analysis of a few hundred of the donors, high-throughput TCR beta sequencing was used to judge whether each TCR beta V gene segment behaved as functional or pseudogenic. Alongside the repertoire data, information on donor age, sex, ethnicity and CMV serostatus was compiled. In a later genetic analysis, genome-wide SNP genotypes for about 65% of the roughly 670 donors were used, and that subset was treated as a discovery cohort. All discovery cohort repertoires had been generated using a single sequencing platform. HLA typing included class I and class II loci at four-digit resolution. Typing coverage differed by locus: A, B, C, DRB1 and DQB1 were typed in roughly 620-630 donors, DQA1 in 500 to 550, DPA1 in around 610, and DPB1 in 472. Because of strong linkage in the cohort, 5 or 6 DR-DQ haplotypes were treated as single units for association and clustering. Among approximately 370 genotyped donors of the cohort, an average of approximately 200,000 unique TCR beta nucleotide sequences was sequenced per donor, of which 15% to 20% were non-productive.

The V end loses 3 bases and the J end loses 8 bases, and a stretch of 10 bases separates them. Taken from the germline V gene, the CDR1 and CDR2 loops are MDHEN and SYDVKM. The CDR3 sequence holds 12 residues, the cysteine and phenylalanine included. Here the CDR3 DNA is all that survives: 36 bases in frame from base 1. The library was obtained by the immunoSEQ multiplex PCR assay. A mixture of 60 forward primers for TCR Vbeta segments and 13 reverse primers for TCR Jbeta segments was used in the multiplex PCR. The CDR3 region of rearranged TCR beta genes was amplified from genomic DNA by a multiplex PCR assay. The amplified TCR beta libraries were sequenced on the Illumina HiSeq System as 87-base-pair reads. As for the original processing: In a later analysis, 80 million or so unique TCR beta chains were counted across the roughly 670 repertoires, and approximately 11 million of these chains were shared by at least two donors. To remove PCR and sequencing errors, raw reads were error-corrected and collapsed into unique sequences using a nearest-neighbor algorithm that merged closely related sequences. Alignment of CDR3 sequences to IMGT reference sequences was used to assign V, D and J gene segments. For a sequence to be retained, a match of at least six nucleotides was required to both a V gene segment and a J gene segment. Rearrangements were called productive when the CDR3 lacked stop codons and stayed in frame with V and J; all others were non-productive. CDR3 was defined according to IMGT convention as the region running from the second conserved V-encoded cysteine to the conserved J-encoded phenylalanine. The earlier analysis of about 500 of the donors excluded sequences that lacked an unambiguous match to a single V gene segment. An earlier analysis of approximately 590 of the donors called V segments functional above 56.7% productive rearrangements and segregating when the between-donor standard deviation exceeded 5%. A statistical classification framework was built to diagnose cytomegalovirus status from the catalog of TCR beta chain sequences. In a later analysis, V and J genes were assigned by comparing TCR nucleotide sequences against IMGT/GENE-DB human TR gene sequences. Using the TCRdist pipeline, a later analysis assigned CDR3 sequences along with most-parsimonious VDJ recombination scenarios. A later analysis defined each TCR beta chain by its CDR3 amino acid sequence plus V-gene family, and excluded reads lacking a unique V-gene family. To address suspected cross-contamination and a sequencing artifact, a later analysis removed roughly 640 highly shared, low-generation-probability nucleotide sequences. A later analysis calculated a clonal expansion index for each public chain from normalized within-repertoire ranks of inferred template counts. A later analysis computed generation probabilities with a VDJ recombination model fitted to out-of-frame rearrangements, and checked the results against IGoR. In a later analysis, hypergeometric tests were used to score TCR-TCR, TCR-HLA and TCR-CMV co-occurrence, with a repertoire-size bias correction applied to TCR pairs. A later analysis estimated false discovery rates by permuting HLA or CMV assignments 20 times. A later analysis grouped co-occurring TCRs with DBSCAN, adding TCRdist sequence similarity when clustering within HLA-allele-positive subsets. Repertoires with fewer than 30,000 or more than 120,000 public chains were left out of co-occurrence clustering, as were five repertoires with anomalous nucleotide sharing. What TCRdb holds here is the immuneACCESS table cut down to in-frame rearrangements. Part of the clones is not present; checked against another copy, under half of the missing clones reflect an unresolved V gene, and the others are unexplained. For V, J and clone size, that table is used; D and trimming come from the DNA. The sample profile shows roughly 100,000 clones; roughly four fifths of them were found once. The ten largest clones capture roughly 6% of the sample.

This clone was recorded only once. Its antigen specificity is not known. No qualities accompany the bases; no much larger clone lies one base away. Here is what the overall study found, with its caveats: In a later analysis, most CMV-associated TCR beta chains were found to appear HLA-restricted, with HLA associations seemingly driven largely by CMV exposure. It was suggested by the authors that the approach could potentially be generalized to other disease states and immunological phenotypes. Because HLA typing was missing for some donors at each locus, association tests included only the typed subset. Some IMGT-functional V segments, including TRBV6-2 and TRBV6-3, could not be distinguished by the 87-base-pair reads and were therefore excluded. A further reported finding was that TCR beta sequences accurately predicted the HLA-A and HLA-B alleles for most subjects in the first cohort. In a later genetic analysis, a missense DCLRE1C variant was associated with V-gene and J-gene trimming of TCR beta chains, and the association was replicated in an independent cohort. CMV serostatus was the only immune exposure information available for the cohort. Compared with equally common non-associated chains, HLA-associated TCR beta chains in a later analysis were more clonally expanded and had lower generation probabilities. At a false discovery rate of 0.05, a later analysis linked around 17,000 TCR beta sequences to specific HLA alleles. Sequencing depth was assumed to be roughly uniform across donors in the presence/absence analyses, though that assumption may not hold. Most TCR sequences were observed very rarely across donors, whereas some public TCRs were present in many individuals. In vitro tests confirmed that three of the cytomegalovirus-associated TCR beta chains recognize cytomegalovirus antigens. Only TCR beta chains were sequenced in this cohort, and the absence of alpha or paired-chain data limited detectable features. Linkage disequilibrium might explain the correlated functional status among segregating V segments, but an unknown experimental factor could not be excluded. In a later analysis, TCR association rates were found to vary across HLA loci, with the most associated TCRs seen for DRB1 alleles and the fewest for HLA-C alleles. A later analysis reported that several top co-occurrence clusters appeared linked to parvovirus B19, influenza, CMV and Epstein-Barr virus. The study listed 150 to 200 TCR beta chains as associated with cytomegalovirus. When HLA alleles, especially DR and DQ, strongly co-occurred, attributing TCR associations to individual alleles was difficult. In an earlier analysis of about 540 of the donors, most TCR beta V segments were observed in productive rearrangements about 90% or about 30% of the time, broadly matching IMGT annotations. The earlier analysis of 587 of the donors excluded over 15 rarely observed V segments, including chromosome 9 orphons, because counts were too low. In a later genetic analysis, fewer N-insertions in productive TCRs were reported among donors in an Asian-associated ancestry cluster than the roughly 700-donor mean. The sequencing pipeline was judged likely to have produced a cluster of highly shared sequence variants as a technical artifact. The classifier was reported to diagnose cytomegalovirus status with high specificity and sensitivity in both the original and validation cohorts.

In total, 666 healthy bone marrow donors made up the cohort. Cohort members were all nominally healthy when sampled, although unrecorded immune exposures were likely present. The donor was CMV seropositive and was included in the group of some 290 seropositive cohort members. Each donor provided a peripheral blood sample, and peripheral blood mononuclear cells were used for TCR beta sequencing. The Qiagen DNeasy Blood Extraction Kit was used to extract genomic DNA from the blood cell samples. The specimen sequenced was PBMCs. The clonotype comes from a woman between 50 and 59 years old in good health and CMV-seropositive. The chain was built from TRBV28 and TRBJ1-1, with TRBD1 as a weak D call on 6 bases. The encoded CDR3 is CASSFPGAEAFF. The DNA sequence is given as TGTGCCAGCAGTTTCCCAGGGGCGGAAGCTTTCTTT.